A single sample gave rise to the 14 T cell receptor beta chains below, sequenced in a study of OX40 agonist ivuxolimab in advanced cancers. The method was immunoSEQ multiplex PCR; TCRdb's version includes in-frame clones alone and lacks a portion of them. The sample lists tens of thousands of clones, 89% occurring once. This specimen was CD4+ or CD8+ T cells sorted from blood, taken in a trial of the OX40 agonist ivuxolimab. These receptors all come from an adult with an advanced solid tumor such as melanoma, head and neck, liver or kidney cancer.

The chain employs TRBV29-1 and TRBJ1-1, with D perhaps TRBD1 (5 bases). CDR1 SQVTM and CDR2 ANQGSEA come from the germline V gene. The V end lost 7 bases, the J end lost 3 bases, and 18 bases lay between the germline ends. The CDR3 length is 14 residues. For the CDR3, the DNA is TGCAGCGCCGAGAGGGGTTCCTTTTACACTGAAGCTTTCTTT. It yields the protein CSAERGSFYTEAFF.

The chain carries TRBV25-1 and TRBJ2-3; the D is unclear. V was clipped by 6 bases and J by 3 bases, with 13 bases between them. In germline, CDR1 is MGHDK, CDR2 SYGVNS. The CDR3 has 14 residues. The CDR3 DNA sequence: TGTGCCAGCAGCCGCCCCTTAGGAACAGATACGCAGTATTTT. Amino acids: CASSRPLGTDTQYF.

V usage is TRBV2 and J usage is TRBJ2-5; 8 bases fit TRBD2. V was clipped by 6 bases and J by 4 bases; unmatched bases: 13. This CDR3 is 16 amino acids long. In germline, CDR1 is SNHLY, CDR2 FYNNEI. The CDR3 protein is CASSRTGTRGGETQYF. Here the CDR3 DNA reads TGTGCCAGCAGCAGAACCGGGACTAGGGGAGGAGAGACCCAGTACTTC.

CDR3 residues: CAWTRPPGTYEQYF. The CDR3 DNA follows: TGTGCCTGGACTCGCCCCCCAGGTACCTACGAGCAGTACTTC. The chain uses TRBV30 and TRBJ2-7; D is uncertain. With 4 bases removed from V and 2 bases from J, the gap between germline ends came to 15 bases. Germline V gives CDR1 GTSNPN, CDR2 SVGIG (reference sequence). The length of the CDR3 is 14 residues.

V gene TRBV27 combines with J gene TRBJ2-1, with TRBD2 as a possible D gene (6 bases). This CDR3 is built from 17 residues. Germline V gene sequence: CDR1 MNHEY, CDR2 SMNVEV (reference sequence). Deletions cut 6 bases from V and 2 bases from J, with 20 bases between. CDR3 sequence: CASRPRGALSPYNEQFF. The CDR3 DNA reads TGTGCCAGCAGACCGCGGGGAGCACTAAGCCCCTACAATGAGCAGTTCTTC.

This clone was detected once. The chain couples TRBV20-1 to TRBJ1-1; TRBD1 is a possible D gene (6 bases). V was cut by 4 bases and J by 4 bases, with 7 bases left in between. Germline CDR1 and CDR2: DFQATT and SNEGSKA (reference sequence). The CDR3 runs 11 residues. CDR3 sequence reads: CSATRGTEAFF. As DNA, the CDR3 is TGCAGTGCTACCAGGGGCACTGAAGCTTTCTTT.

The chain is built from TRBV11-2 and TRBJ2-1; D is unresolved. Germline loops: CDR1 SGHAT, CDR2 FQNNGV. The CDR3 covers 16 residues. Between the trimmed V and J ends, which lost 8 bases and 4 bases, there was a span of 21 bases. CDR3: CASGHLRSSVYNEQFF. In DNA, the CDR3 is TGTGCCAGCGGCCATCTCAGGTCATCTGTATACAATGAGCAGTTCTTC.

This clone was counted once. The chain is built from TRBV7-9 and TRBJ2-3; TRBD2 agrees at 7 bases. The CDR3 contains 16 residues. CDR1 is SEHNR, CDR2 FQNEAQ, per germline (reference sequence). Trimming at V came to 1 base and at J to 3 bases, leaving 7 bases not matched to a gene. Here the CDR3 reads CASSLVTGGSTDTQYF. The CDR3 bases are TGTGCCAGCAGCTTAGTCACGGGAGGTTCGACAGATACGCAGTATTTT.

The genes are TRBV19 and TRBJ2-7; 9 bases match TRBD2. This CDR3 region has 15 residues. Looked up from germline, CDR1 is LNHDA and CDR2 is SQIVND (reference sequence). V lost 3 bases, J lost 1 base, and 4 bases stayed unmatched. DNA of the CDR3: TGTGCCAGTAGTATGGGTAGCGGGGGATCCTACGAGCAGTACTTC. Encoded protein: CASSMGSGGSYEQYF. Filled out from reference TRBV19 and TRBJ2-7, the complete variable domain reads DGGITQSPKYLFRKEGQNVTLSCEQNLNHDAMYWYRQDPGQGLRLIYYSQIVNDFQKGDIAEGYSVSREKKESFPLTVTSAQKNPTAFYLCASSMGSGGSYEQYFGPGTRLTVT.

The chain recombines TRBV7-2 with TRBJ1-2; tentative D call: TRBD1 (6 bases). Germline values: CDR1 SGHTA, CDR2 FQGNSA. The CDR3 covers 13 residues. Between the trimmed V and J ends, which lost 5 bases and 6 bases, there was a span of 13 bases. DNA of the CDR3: TGTGCCAGCAGCCGTGGGGCAGGGGATGGCTACACCTTC. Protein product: CASSRGAGDGYTF.

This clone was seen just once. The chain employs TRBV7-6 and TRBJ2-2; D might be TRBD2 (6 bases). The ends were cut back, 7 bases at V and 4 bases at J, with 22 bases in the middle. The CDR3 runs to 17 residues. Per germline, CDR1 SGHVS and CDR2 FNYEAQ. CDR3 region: CASKEQSGPLGTGELFF. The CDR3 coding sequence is TGTGCCAGCAAGGAGCAGAGCGGGCCCCTAGGCACCGGGGAGCTGTTTTTT. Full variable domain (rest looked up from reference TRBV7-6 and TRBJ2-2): GAGVSQSPRYKVTKRGQDVALRCDPISGHVSLYWYRQALGQGPEFLTYFNYEAQQDKSGLPNDRFSAERPEGSISTLTIQRTEQRDSAMYRCASKEQSGPLGTGELFFGEGSRLTVL.

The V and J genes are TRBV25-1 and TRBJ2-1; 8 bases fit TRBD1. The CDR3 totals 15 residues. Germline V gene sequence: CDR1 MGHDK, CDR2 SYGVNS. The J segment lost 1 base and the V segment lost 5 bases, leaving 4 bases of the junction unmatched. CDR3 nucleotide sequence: TGTGCCAGCAGTAAAGACAGGGGTTCCTACAATGAGCAGTTCTTC. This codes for CASSKDRGSYNEQFF.

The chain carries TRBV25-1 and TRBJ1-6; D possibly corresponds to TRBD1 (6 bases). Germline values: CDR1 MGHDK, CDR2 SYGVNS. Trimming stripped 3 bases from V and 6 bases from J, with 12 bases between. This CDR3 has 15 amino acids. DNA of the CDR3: TGTGCCAGCAGTGAGGGTCAGGGGACTAATTCACCCCTCCACTTT. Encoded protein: CASSEGQGTNSPLHF.

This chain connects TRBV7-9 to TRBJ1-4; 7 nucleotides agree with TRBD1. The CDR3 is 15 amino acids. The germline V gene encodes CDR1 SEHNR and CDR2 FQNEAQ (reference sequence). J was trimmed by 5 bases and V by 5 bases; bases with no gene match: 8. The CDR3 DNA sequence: TGTGCCAGCAGCAGGTCCGAGACAGGGAATGAAAAACTGTTTTTT. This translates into CASSRSETGNEKLFF.